The 18 T cell receptor beta chains listed next were all sequenced from one sample in a study of spatial heterogeneity in lung cancer. Using its own MiXCR run on the 5' RACE reads, TCRdb lists one record per CDR3 protein. The data show about 7,000 distinct CDR3 sequences, approximately 7% seen once. Time point of the sample: sample taken at primary tumor resection. Whole RNA came from tumor, nontumor lung or frozen PBMC and was sequenced without being sorted. Sequencing was performed on PBMCs, taken at surgery. The receptors were gathered from a male donor with early-stage non-small cell lung cancer.

Worth noting for this clonotype: This beta chain is off target for a library built for alpha chains, so its abundance means little. V gene TRBV20-1 combines with J gene TRBJ1-2; 9 bases match TRBD1. J gave up 1 base and V 0 bases, and 6 bases lay outside the gene matches. Germline lookup yields CDR1 DFQATT and CDR2 SNEGSKA (reference sequence). This CDR3 comprises 16 residues. For the CDR3, the DNA is TGCAGTGCTAGAGACCGGGACAGGGAAATTAACTATGGCTACACCTTC. Translation: CSARDRDREINYGYTF.

This clonotype has at least ten counts. The library was built for alpha chains, so this beta chain is an off-target read and its size means little. The chain employs TRBV20-1 and TRBJ2-1, with unresolved D. V lost 3 bases and J lost 1, with 10 bases in between. The CDR3 loop spans 14 amino acids. Germline-derived CDR1 and CDR2 are DFQATT and SNEGSKA (reference sequence). The CDR3 here is CSASLQASYNEQFF. The CDR3 DNA follows: TGCAGTGCTAGTCTCCAGGCGTCCTACAATGAGCAGTTCTTC.

Comment on this clonotype: A library made for alpha chains picked up this beta chain off target, so its size means little. This chain uses TRBV28 with TRBJ2-7; 8 nucleotides agree with TRBD2. Germline CDR1 MDHEN, CDR2 SYDVKM. J was trimmed by 2 bases and V by 7 bases; bases with no gene match: 4. There are 13 residues in the CDR3. The DNA for the CDR3 is TGTGCCAGCATCCCGACTAGCGCCTACGAGCAGTACTTC. Its translation: CASIPTSAYEQYF.

Of note for this clonotype: This beta chain is an unintended read in a library built for alpha chains; its size means little. This chain uses TRBV20-1 with TRBJ1-2; the D gene is possibly TRBD1 (6 bases). This CDR3 is 13 amino acids long. Trimming took 3 bases from V and 0 from J, leaving 8 bases between them. Germline CDR1 reads DFQATT; CDR2 reads SNEGSKA (reference sequence). CDR3 sequence: CSARRQANYGYTF. As DNA, the CDR3 is TGCAGTGCTAGGAGACAGGCTAACTATGGCTACACCTTC.

This clonotype was seen many times. This beta chain lies outside the target of a library built for alpha chains; its clone size means little. The chain carries TRBV4-2 and TRBJ1-2, with 7 bases lining up with TRBD1. There are 14 residues in the CDR3. Trimming took 1 base from V and 7 from J; bases not matched to a gene: 6. CDR1 is LGHNA, CDR2 YNFKEQ, per germline. This CDR3 is CASSQGEGARGYTF. Written as DNA, the CDR3 is TGTGCCAGCAGCCAAGGGGAGGGGGCGCGTGGCTACACCTTC.

This clonotype was found many times. Since it is a stray read in a library aimed at alpha chains, this beta chain has a size that is not meaningful. The chain is built from TRBV5-6 and TRBJ1-6, with D unresolved. Between the trimmed V and J ends, which lost 4 bases and 9 bases, there was a span of 8 bases. The CDR3 length is 12 residues. The germline V gene has CDR1 SGHDT and CDR2 YYEEEE. The CDR3 loop is CASSLRRSPLHF. In nucleotides, the CDR3 is TGTGCCAGCAGCCTCAGACGTTCACCCCTCCACTTT.

This clonotype was found many times. This beta chain turned up in a library designed for alpha chains; as an off-target read, its abundance says little. The chain is built from TRBV7-9 and TRBJ1-2; 12 nucleotides line up with TRBD1. The V and J ends lost 5 bases and 8 bases, in that order; junction bases with no gene match: 6. This CDR3 is 14 amino acids long. Germline assignment: CDR1 SEHNR and CDR2 FQNEAQ (reference sequence). The CDR3 sequence is CASSPAGTGGGYTF. The CDR3 bases are TGTGCCAGCAGCCCCGCCGGGACAGGGGGCGGCTACACCTTC.

This clonotype has at least ten counts. This beta chain came through as a stray read in a library set up for alpha chains, and its size says little. This chain connects TRBV27 to TRBJ1-6; 10 nucleotides match TRBD1. The V gene's germline CDR1 is MNHEY and CDR2 SMNVEV (reference sequence). The CDR3 has 15 residues. J gave up 13 bases and V 0 bases, and 6 bases lay outside the gene matches. The CDR3 protein is CASSLSSTGGGPLHF. CDR3 in DNA: TGTGCCAGCAGTTTATCGTCGACAGGGGGCGGCCCCCTCCACTTT.

This clonotype has a count of ten or more. Because this beta chain is a stray read in a library intended to capture alpha chains, its abundance should not be given much weight. The chain uses TRBV20-1 and TRBJ1-5; the match to TRBD1 covers 7 bases. The CDR3 is 15 amino acids. Unmatched junction bases numbered 12, after V lost 5 bases and J lost 5 bases. Germline-derived CDR1 and CDR2 are DFQATT and SNEGSKA (reference sequence). The CDR3 loop is CSAYRRTGGDQPQHF. The CDR3, as DNA: TGCAGTGCTTACCGTCGGACAGGAGGCGATCAGCCCCAGCATTTT.

This clonotype showed up just a few times. Because this beta chain is a stray read in a library intended to capture alpha chains, its abundance should not be given much weight. The chain couples TRBV25-1 to TRBJ1-2; the D is unclear. Trimming took 1 base from V and 6 from J, leaving 12 bases between them. Germline values: CDR1 MGHDK, CDR2 SYGVNS. There are 14 residues in the CDR3. CDR3 in amino acids: CASSEFSRENGYTF. CDR3 coding DNA: TGTGCCAGCAGTGAATTTTCTCGGGAGAATGGCTACACCTTC.

The sample holds many counts of this clonotype. This beta chain is off target for a library built for alpha chains, so its abundance means little. The chain joins TRBV3-1 to TRBJ1-1; a weak D match, TRBD1 (6 bases). The CDR3 length is 13 residues. Germline V lookup: CDR1 LGHDT, CDR2 YNNKEL (reference sequence). V lost 3 bases and J 5 bases, leaving 10 bases between the germline ends. Here the CDR3 reads CASSHGGATEAFF. DNA for the CDR3: TGTGCCAGCAGCCATGGGGGGGCAACTGAAGCTTTCTTT.

There are many counts of this clonotype. In a library made to pick up alpha chains, this beta chain is a stray read with a size that means little. The gene calls are TRBV20-1 and TRBJ1-1; 7 nucleotides align to TRBD1. Looked up from germline, CDR1 is DFQATT and CDR2 is SNEGSKA (reference sequence). The V and J ends lost 5 bases and 3 bases, in that order; junction bases with no gene match: 12. CDR3 length: 15 amino acids. CDR3 DNA sequence: TGCAGTGCTGAAACAGGGGAGGGATGGGACACTGAAGCTTTCTTT. This codes for CSAETGEGWDTEAFF.

This clonotype was observed a handful of times. This beta chain is a stray sequence in a library constructed for alpha chains; its clone size is not meaningful. The chain employs TRBV19 and TRBJ1-4; D ambiguous. CDR3 length: 13 amino acids. Germline loops: CDR1 LNHDA, CDR2 SQIVND (reference sequence). V was trimmed by 7 bases and J by 4 bases, leaving 10 bases between them. Written as DNA, the CDR3 is TGTGCCAGTAACAGCGGCTATAATGAAAAACTGTTTTTT. Amino acid sequence: CASNSGYNEKLFF.

This clonotype came up a few times. This beta chain slipped into a library made for alpha chains as a stray read, so its size is not meaningful. This chain links TRBV7-2 with TRBJ1-5, with D perhaps matching TRBD1 (5 bases). CDR1 is SGHTA and CDR2 is FQGNSA in the germline V gene. The CDR3 runs to 15 residues. Trimming stripped 5 bases from V and 5 bases from J, with 16 bases between. The CDR3 sequence: CASSVRGGLDQPQHF. DNA for the CDR3: TGTGCCAGCAGCGTCCGTGGGGGTTTAGATCAGCCCCAGCATTTT.

This clonotype was observed many times. With the library built for alpha chains, this beta chain is off target and its frequency is not meaningful. The V gene is TRBV28, the J gene TRBJ1-1; D gene ambiguous. CDR1 is MDHEN, CDR2 SYDVKM, per germline. V lost 3 bases and J lost 6, with 8 bases in between. This CDR3 comprises 12 residues. CDR3 bases: TGTGCCAGCAGTTTTAAGAGTGCTGAAGCTTTCTTT. Protein: CASSFKSAEAFF. The variable domain in full, with the rest retrieved from reference TRBV28 and TRBJ1-1, is DVKVTQSSRYLVKRTGEKVFLECVQDMDHENMFWYRQDPGLGLRLIYFSYDVKMKEKGDIPEGYSVSREKKERFSLILESASTNQTSMYLCASSFKSAEAFFGQGTRLTVV.

This clonotype was recorded many times. This beta chain is an off-target read within a library intended for alpha chains, so its frequency means little. V usage is TRBV7-9 and J usage is TRBJ2-5; 9 bases are shared with TRBD1. Germline V CDR1 and CDR2: SEHNR, FQNEAQ (reference sequence). J gave up 3 bases and V 4 bases, and 3 bases lay outside the gene matches. The CDR3 consists of 14 residues. The CDR3 nucleotides read TGTGCCAGCAGCTCAAGGACAGGGGAAGAGACCCAGTACTTC. This gives the protein CASSSRTGEETQYF. Using reference TRBV7-9 and TRBJ2-5 for the parts outside the CDR3, the full variable domain is DTGVSQNPRHKITKRGQNVTFRCDPISEHNRLYWYRQTLGQGPEFLTYFQNEAQLEKSRLLSDRFSAERPKGSFSTLEIQRTEQGDSAMYLCASSSRTGEETQYFGPGTRLLVL.

In the case of this clonotype: This beta chain slipped into a library made for alpha chains as a stray read, so its size is not meaningful. The chain employs TRBV11-2 and TRBJ2-1, with TRBD2 as a possible D gene (5 bases). Germline V gene data show CDR1 as SGHAT and CDR2 as FQNNGV. Trimming took off 0 bases at V and 2 bases at J, with 8 bases between the two ends. This CDR3 has 15 amino acids. The CDR3 loop reads CASSLDGVPYNEQFF. CDR3 DNA: TGTGCCAGCAGCTTAGACGGGGTACCCTACAATGAGCAGTTCTTC.

In its sample, this clonotype was seen many times. A library prepared for alpha chains yielded this beta chain as an off-target read; its size is of little meaning. The rearrangement uses TRBV20-1 and TRBJ1-4; 8 nucleotides agree with TRBD1. Trimming took 0 bases from V and 8 from J; bases not matched to a gene: 5. Germline V gene data show CDR1 as DFQATT and CDR2 as SNEGSKA (reference sequence). The CDR3 covers 14 residues. In DNA form, the CDR3 reads TGCAGTGCTAGAGAGAGACAGGGGTGGGAAAAACTGTTTTTT. Amino acid sequence: CSARERQGWEKLFF.